What follows are 20 T cell receptor beta chains derived from one specimen sequenced in a study of shared clonotypes between healthy human individuals. Only in-frame clones appear in the TCRdb table, and some are missing; sequencing was by immunoSEQ multiplex PCR. The sample contains over a million clones, around 95% of which appear only once. Sequencing input: naive CD4+ T cells sorted from blood. The subset was: CD45RA+ positively selected. The receptors come from a young man in good health.

The CDR3 protein is CATRNRVEQYF. DNA for the CDR3: TGTGCCACACGGAACAGGGTCGAGCAGTACTTC. The chain employs TRBV6-5 and TRBJ2-7; maybe TRBD1 (6 bases). V was clipped by 10 bases and J by 6 bases, with 13 bases between them. Germline loops: CDR1 MNHEY, CDR2 SVGAGI. The CDR3 extends over 11 amino acids.

The chain recombines TRBV10-1 with TRBJ2-1; D unclear. The germline V gene has CDR1 WNHNN and CDR2 SYGVQD (reference sequence). V lost 1 base, J lost 8 bases, and 6 bases lay in between. This CDR3 has 12 amino acids. The CDR3 region is CASSELGDEQFF. The CDR3 DNA follows: TGCGCCAGCAGTGAGTTAGGTGATGAGCAGTTCTTC.

The chain links TRBV9 to TRBJ2-1; 8 bases map to TRBD2. V dropped 3 bases and J dropped 4; count of bases not matched to a gene: 12. The CDR3 extends over 17 amino acids. The germline V gene encodes CDR1 SGDLS and CDR2 YYNGEE. The CDR3 sequence is CASSDQAGAGVYNEQFF. In DNA, the CDR3 is TGTGCCAGCAGCGACCAAGCGGGGGCAGGGGTATACAATGAGCAGTTCTTC.

The rearrangement links TRBV28 to TRBJ1-5; no firm D call. This CDR3 region has 14 residues. CDR1 and CDR2 from the germline V gene are MDHEN and SYDVKM. The V gene lost 5 bases and the J gene lost 5 bases, with 13 bases spanning the gap. The CDR3 nucleotides read TGTGCCAGCAGTCAGGAAACGGTGGATCAGCCCCAGCATTTT. It encodes CASSQETVDQPQHF.

The chain couples TRBV5-1 to TRBJ1-5; D gene uncertain. The length of the CDR3 is 14 residues. V was trimmed by 4 bases and J by 0 bases, leaving 8 bases between them. The V gene's germline CDR1 is SGHRS and CDR2 YFSETQ. For the CDR3, the DNA is TGCGCCAGCAGCCGCGGGGATAGCAATCAGCCCCAGCATTTT. It specifies CASSRGDSNQPQHF.

The rearrangement joins TRBV15 to TRBJ2-7; weak D call: TRBD2 (5 bases). This CDR3 comprises 16 residues. V lost 0 bases to trimming and J lost 1 base, with 13 bases between them. Germline V gene sequence: CDR1 LNHNV, CDR2 YYDKDF (reference sequence). CDR3 protein: CATSRDFSDGSYEQYF. The DNA of the CDR3 is TGTGCCACCAGCAGAGATTTTAGCGACGGGTCCTACGAGCAGTACTTC.

The gene calls are TRBV6-5 and TRBJ1-2; 11 bases agree with TRBD1. The CDR3 is 15 amino acids. The V segment lost 5 bases and the J segment 4 bases; nucleotides outside the gene matches: 6. CDR1 is MNHEY and CDR2 is SVGAGI in the germline V gene. CDR3 amino acids: CASSTGTGGAYGYTF. The CDR3 DNA reads as TGTGCCAGCAGTACCGGGACAGGGGGGGCCTATGGCTACACCTTC.

V usage is TRBV4-3 and J usage is TRBJ1-2, with D perhaps TRBD1 (5 bases). This CDR3 has 14 amino acids. Germline assignment: CDR1 LGHNA and CDR2 YSLEER. V lost 1 base and J lost 7, with 13 bases in between. The CDR3 DNA reads TGCGCCAGCAGCCAAGCCGGGACCCTGAGTGGCTACACCTTC. This translates into CASSQAGTLSGYTF.

This clone was seen just once. V gene TRBV9 combines with J gene TRBJ2-3; 7 bases are shared with TRBD1. CDR3 length: 18 residues. Germline CDR1 SGDLS, CDR2 YYNGEE. Trimming took 3 bases from V and 5 from J; bases not matched to a gene: 18. As DNA, the CDR3 is TGTGCCAGCAGCGCTACAACAGGGGCCCATTCTTTAGGAGATACGCAGTATTTT. It specifies CASSATTGAHSLGDTQYF.

J is TRBJ1-1 and V is TRBV11-1; D unresolved. Germline V gene data show CDR1 as SGHAT and CDR2 as FQDESV (reference sequence). Trimming removed 7 bases at V and 2 bases at J, with 5 bases between. This CDR3 is built from 11 residues. The CDR3 reads CASNRNTEAFF. For the CDR3, the DNA is TGTGCCAGCAACCGAAACACTGAAGCTTTCTTT.

J is TRBJ2-1 and V is TRBV18, with 7 bases lining up with TRBD2. Per germline, CDR1 KGHSH and CDR2 LQKENI. This CDR3 has 17 amino acids. V lost 3 bases to trimming and J lost 0 bases; unmatched junction nucleotides: 8. CDR3 residues: CASSPLSGTTSYNEQFF. The CDR3 nucleotides are TGTGCCAGCTCACCGCTATCCGGGACTACCTCCTACAATGAGCAGTTCTTC.

This sequence joins TRBV29-1 and TRBJ2-7, with a tentative D call TRBD2 (6 bases). Germline-derived CDR1 and CDR2 are SQVTM and ANQGSEA. Trimming removed 5 bases at V and 4 bases at J, with 12 bases between. The length of the CDR3 is 12 residues. CDR3 bases: TGCAGCGTTCCGGGACGGGGGTACGAGCAGTACTTC. It is translated as CSVPGRGYEQYF.

V gene TRBV28 combines with J gene TRBJ2-1; 7 bases align to TRBD2. The CDR3 is 14 residues long. Germline CDR1 and CDR2: MDHEN and SYDVKM. Germline trimming cut 8 bases from V and 4 bases from J; bases unmatched to any gene: 8. CDR3 sequence: CASVRRRGYNEQFF. The CDR3 nucleotides are TGTGCCAGCGTTCGTAGGCGGGGGTACAATGAGCAGTTCTTC.

J is TRBJ2-1 and V is TRBV10-3; weak D call: TRBD1 (5 bases). Germline V lookup: CDR1 ENHRY, CDR2 SYGVKD. This CDR3 contains 15 residues. The ends were cut back, 2 bases at V and 2 bases at J, with 10 bases in the middle. CDR3 nucleotides: TGTGCCATCAGTGAGACTGGGGCAACCTACAATGAGCAGTTCTTC. Translation gives CAISETGATYNEQFF.

The gene calls are TRBV7-8 and TRBJ2-7, with 12 bases identical to TRBD2. Germline loops: CDR1 SGHVS, CDR2 FQNEAQ. The CDR3 consists of 17 residues. The trim removed 1 base at V and 5 bases at J, leaving 9 bases unmatched. This CDR3 reads CASSLGKLAGGHDEQYF. The CDR3 DNA follows: TGTGCCAGCAGCTTAGGCAAGCTAGCGGGAGGGCACGACGAGCAGTACTTC.

This chain connects TRBV18 to TRBJ1-1, with D possibly TRBD1 on 5 matching bases. This CDR3 has 16 amino acids. Looked up from germline, CDR1 is KGHSH and CDR2 is LQKENI. Trimming shortened V by 5 bases and J by 2 bases, and 18 bases separated the two germline ends. CDR3 in DNA: TGTGCCAGCTCAGACCTCGGGGCAGGAATAAACACTGAAGCTTTCTTT. Translated: CASSDLGAGINTEAFF.

The CDR3: CASSPSREANYGYTF. In nucleotides, the CDR3 is TGTGCCAGCAGCCCAAGCAGGGAGGCGAACTATGGCTACACCTTC. The chain carries TRBV7-2 and TRBJ1-2, with D perhaps matching TRBD1 (5 bases). V lost 5 bases, J lost 2 bases, and 15 bases lay in between. There are 15 residues in the CDR3. From germline, CDR1 is SGHTA and CDR2 FQGNSA.

A single count supports this clone. V is TRBV6-1 and J is TRBJ2-2; either TRBD1 or TRBD2 may fit D (5 bases each). Deletions cut 0 bases from V and 5 bases from J, with 13 bases between. The CDR3 runs to 16 residues. CDR1 MNHNS and CDR2 SASEGT come from the germline V gene. This CDR3 reads CASSEAWGKATGELFF. DNA of the CDR3: TGTGCCAGCAGTGAAGCCTGGGGGAAGGCTACCGGGGAGCTGTTTTTT.

This chain links TRBV28 with TRBJ2-3, with D maybe TRBD1 (6 bases). This CDR3 spans 15 amino acids. The V gene lost 2 bases and the J gene lost 4 bases, with 13 bases spanning the gap. CDR1 MDHEN and CDR2 SYDVKM come from the germline V gene. The CDR3 DNA sequence: TGTGCCAGCAGTTTAAACAGGGCTGGGGCAGATACGCAGTATTTT. Translated: CASSLNRAGADTQYF. Variable domain in full (rest from reference TRBV28 and TRBJ2-3): DVKVTQSSRYLVKRTGEKVFLECVQDMDHENMFWYRQDPGLGLRLIYFSYDVKMKEKGDIPEGYSVSREKKERFSLILESASTNQTSMYLCASSLNRAGADTQYFGPGTRLTVL.

The chain couples TRBV5-1 to TRBJ2-7; the match to TRBD2 covers 14 bases. The CDR3 has 15 residues. The V and J ends lost 4 bases and 5 bases, in that order; junction bases with no gene match: 5. Germline values: CDR1 SGHRS, CDR2 YFSETQ. The DNA for the CDR3 is TGCGCCAGCAGCCCAAGGACTAGCGGGGGGCACGAGCAGTACTTC. It encodes CASSPRTSGGHEQYF.